These T cell receptor beta chains were read from a single sample in a study of response to subunit inactivated influenza vaccine. Using its own MiXCR run on the RT-PCR reads, TCRdb lists one record per CDR3 protein. The sample lists more than 250,000 distinct CDR3 sequences, around a fifth occurring once. The sequences come from PBMCs from blood, collected less than 22 months after vaccination. These receptors originate from a man between 45 and 75 years old who received an inactivated influenza vaccine. The CDR3 runs from the conserved cysteine through the conserved F or W. Each record gives: D gene, clone size, V gene, J gene, CDR3 DNA, CDR3 protein. A D gene is named only where the DNA matches it firmly. Clone size, where shown, is once, few, many, or a class for clones that have expanded.

.	.	TRBV4-3	TRBJ2-3	TGCGCCAGCAGCCAAGATCTGGGGGAGGCAGATACGCAGTATTTT	CASSQDLGEADTQYF
.	few	TRBV6-2/TRBV6-3	TRBJ1-1	TGTGCCAGCAGAAACCTACAGGGCCGATACACTGAAGCTTTCTTT	CASRNLQGRYTEAFF
.	.	TRBV12-3/TRBV12-4	TRBJ2-7	TGTGCCAGCAGCAATGTGGGACACCGGTCCCTAAGGAACGAGCAGTACTTC	CASSNVGHRSLRNEQYF
.	few	TRBV4-3	TRBJ2-2	TGCGCCAGCAGCATTCGACATTCCGGGACCGGGGAGCTGTTTTTT	CASSIRHSGTGELFF
TRBD1	few	TRBV20-1	TRBJ1-6	TGCAGTGCTAACCCCGGGACAGGGTTTTATAATTCACCCCTCCACTTT	CSANPGTGFYNSPLHF
.	few	TRBV12-3/TRBV12-4	TRBJ1-2	TGTGCCAGCAGTTTATTTGGGTCGGCGGATGGCTACACCTTC	CASSLFGSADGYTF
TRBD1	many	TRBV5-1	TRBJ1-2	TGCGCCAGCAGCTTAAACAGGGGAGGCTATGGCTACACCTTC	CASSLNRGGYGYTF
.	.	TRBV4-3	TRBJ2-7	TGCGCCAGCAGCCAAGAATACACGTTCTACGAGCAGTACTTC	CASSQEYTFYEQYF
TRBD2	.	TRBV5-1	TRBJ2-7	TGCGCCAGCAGGCCGACTAGCGGGGCCTTCTACGAGCAGTACTTC	CASRPTSGAFYEQYF
.	.	TRBV11-2	TRBJ2-1	TGTGCCAGCAGCTTAGGGGACTTAGCTGGGCGCAGTGAGCAGTTCTTC	CASSLGDLAGRSEQFF
.	few	TRBV12-3/TRBV12-4	TRBJ1-3	TGTGCCAGCAGTTTTATAGGGACTGGAAACACCATATATTTT	CASSFIGTGNTIYF
TRBD1	many	TRBV11-2	TRBJ2-2	TGTGCCAGCAGCACTAGCCCTTACAGGGGGCGCGGCACCGGGGAGCTGTTTTTT	CASSTSPYRGRGTGELFF
.	few	TRBV5-6	TRBJ2-5	TGTGCCAGCAACCCCTTCCGGAAGGTGGAGACCCAGTACTTC	CASNPFRKVETQYF
TRBD1	many	TRBV14	TRBJ1-1	TGTGCCAGCAGCAAATACAGGGGAGTGAACACTGAAGCTTTCTTT	CASSKYRGVNTEAFF
TRBD2	.	TRBV5-4	TRBJ2-1	TGTGCCAGCAGCTTGGTGTACCGGGGGGACAATGAGCAGTTCTTC	CASSLVYRGDNEQFF
.	few	TRBV7-6	TRBJ2-1	TGTGCCAGCAGCTTGGGAGGCCGAAGTGAGCAGTTCTTC	CASSLGGRSEQFF